The clone carrying this TCR beta chain was recorded a few times. Its antigen is unknown. With sequencing, the targeted depth ranged from 1 in 200,000 to 1 in 1 million T cells. Libraries were prepared by immunoSEQ multiplex PCR; TCRdb keeps only in-frame clonotypes and omits some of them. Here the sample spans a few hundred thousand clones, approximately 67% being singletons. This sample stems from a study of cytotoxic CD8 clonotypes in ibrutinib-treated CLL. Study-level points and caveats: Contraction or stability on treatment was seen for public clonotypes, which were uncommon. T-cell clonality at baseline went above that of age-matched healthy donors and rose and fell with circulating CD8+ T-cell counts.

The CDR3 loop spans 11 amino acids. This chain links TRBV21-1 with TRBJ1-4. TRBV21-1 constitutes a pseudogene. This clonotype was sampled from a human donor with chronic lymphocytic leukemia. This sample comprised PBMCs, obtained after 36 months of ibrutinib treatment. The CDR3 region has the DNA TGTGCCAGCAGCAACGATGAAAAACTGTTTTTT. This codes for CASSNDEKLFF.